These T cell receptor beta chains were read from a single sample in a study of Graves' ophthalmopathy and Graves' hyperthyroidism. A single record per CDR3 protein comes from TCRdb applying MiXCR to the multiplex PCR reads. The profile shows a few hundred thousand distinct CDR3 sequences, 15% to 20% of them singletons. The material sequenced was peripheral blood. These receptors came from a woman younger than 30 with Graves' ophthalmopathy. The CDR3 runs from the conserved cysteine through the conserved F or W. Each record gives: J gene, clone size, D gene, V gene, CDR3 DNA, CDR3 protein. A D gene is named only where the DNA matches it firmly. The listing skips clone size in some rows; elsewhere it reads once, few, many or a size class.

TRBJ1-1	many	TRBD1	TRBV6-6	TGTGCCAGCAGTTACTTAGAACAGGGGGCGGGTGATATCGAAGCTTTCTTT	CASSYLEQGAGDIEAFF
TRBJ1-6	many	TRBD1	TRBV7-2	TGTGCCAGCAGCCTATTACAGGGGAATTCACCCCTCCACTTT	CASSLLQGNSPLHF
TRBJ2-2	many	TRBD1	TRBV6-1	TGTGCCAGCAGTCAACAGGGGGGCGCCGGGGAGCTGTTTTTT	CASSQQGGAGELFF
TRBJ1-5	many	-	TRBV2	TGTGCCAGCAGGAGGACAGTGGAAGGACAGCCCCAGCATTTT	CASRRTVEGQPQHF
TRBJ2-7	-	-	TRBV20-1	TGCAGTGCCGGGAACAGGGGAGGCTACTACGAGCAGTACTTC	CSAGNRGGYYEQYF
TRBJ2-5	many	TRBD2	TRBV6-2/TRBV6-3	TGTGCCAGCAGTTACTCCCCCGGGAGGGCCCGAGAGACCCAGTACTTC	CASSYSPGRARETQYF
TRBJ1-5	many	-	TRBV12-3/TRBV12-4	TGTGCCAGCAGTTTAGGAGGGAACCAGCAACATTTT	CASSLGGNQQHF
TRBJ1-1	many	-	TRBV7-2	TGTGCCAGCAGCTTAGCGGGCGTGGGGGCAGCCGAAGCTTTCTTT	CASSLAGVGAAEAFF
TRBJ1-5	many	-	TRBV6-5	TGTGCCAGCAGTTCGCTCAGGGTGTTTCAGCCCCAGCATTTT	CASSSLRVFQPQHF
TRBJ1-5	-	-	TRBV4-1	TGCGCCAGCAGCCATACAAGTATTAATAGCAATCAGCCCCAGCATTTT	CASSHTSINSNQPQHF
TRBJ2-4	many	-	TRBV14	TGTGCCAGCAGCCGGACCGGGGCGGCCAAAAACATTCAGTACTTC	CASSRTGAAKNIQYF
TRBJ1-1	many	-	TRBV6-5	TGTGCCAGCTCCTGGGGATCAAACACTGAAGCTTTCTTT	CASSWGSNTEAFF
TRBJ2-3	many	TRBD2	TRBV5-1	TGCGCCAGCAGCTTGAGGGGACTAGCGGGAGGACCCACAGATACGCAGTATTTT	CASSLRGLAGGPTDTQYF
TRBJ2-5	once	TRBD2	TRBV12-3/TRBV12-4	TGTGCCAGCAGACACCGACTAGCGGGAAGGCAAGAGACCCAGTACTTC	CASRHRLAGRQETQYF
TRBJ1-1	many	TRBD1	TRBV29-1	TGCAGCGTTGATGGAGGACAGGGATCGAACATGAACACTGAAGCTTTCTTT	CSVDGGQGSNMNTEAFF
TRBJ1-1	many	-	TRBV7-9	TGTGCCAGCAGCACGGGAACCGGGATGAACACTGAAGCTTTCTTT	CASSTGTGMNTEAFF
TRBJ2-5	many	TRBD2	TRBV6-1	TGTGCCAGCAGTGAAGCCGGACTAGAATGGGAGACCCAGTACTTC	CASSEAGLEWETQYF
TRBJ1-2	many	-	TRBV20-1	TGCAGTGCTAGGGGGGTTCATGGCTACACCTTC	CSARGVHGYTF
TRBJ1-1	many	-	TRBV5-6	TGTGCCAGCACTGAGCACCTATGGTTCGGGAGGGAAGCTTTCTTT	CASTEHLWFGREAFF
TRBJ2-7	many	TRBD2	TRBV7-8	TGTGCCAGCAGCTTAGCGGCGATACCCAGCGGGAGAACCTACGAGCAGTACTTC	CASSLAAIPSGRTYEQYF
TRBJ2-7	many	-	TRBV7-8	TGTGCCAGCAGCTTAGCCCGACAGAGCTCCTACGAGCAGTACTTC	CASSLARQSSYEQYF
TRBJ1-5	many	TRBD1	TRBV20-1	TGCAGTGCTAGAGCGGACAGGGTCAATCAGCCCCAGCATTTT	CSARADRVNQPQHF
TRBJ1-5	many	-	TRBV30	TGTGCCTGGAGCCCCCTGGGGGGGTCTAGCAATCAGCCCCAGCATTTT	CAWSPLGGSSNQPQHF
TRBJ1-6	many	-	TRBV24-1	TGTGCCACCAAGGATCTCGCCCAGAGTAATTCACCCCTCCACTTT	CATKDLAQSNSPLHF
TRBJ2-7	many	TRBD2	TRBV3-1	TGTGCCAGCAGCCAGGGACTAGCGGTCCCCTACGAGCAGTACTTC	CASSQGLAVPYEQYF
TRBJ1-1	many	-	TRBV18	TGTGCCAGCTCACCAAGGGACAAAGTCTTGAACACTGAAGCTTTCTTT	CASSPRDKVLNTEAFF
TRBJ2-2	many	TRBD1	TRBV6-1	TGTGCCAGCAGTAAGCGGACAGGGGCGAACACCGGGGAGCTGTCTTTT	CASSKRTGANTGELSF
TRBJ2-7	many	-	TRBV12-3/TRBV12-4	TGTGCCAGCAGTTTACGCCTCTACGAGCAGTACTTC	CASSLRLYEQYF
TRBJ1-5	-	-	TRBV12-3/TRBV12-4	TGTGCCAGCAGCGAACAGGGCCTCAATCAGCCCCAGCATTTT	CASSEQGLNQPQHF
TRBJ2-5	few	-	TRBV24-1	TGTGCCACCAGTGATTCTCCTACCCGAGAGACCCAGTACTTC	CATSDSPTRETQYF
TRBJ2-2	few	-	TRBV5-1	TGCGCCAGCAGCTCCCAGGGGTTGGACACCGGGGAGCTGTTTTTT	CASSSQGLDTGELFF
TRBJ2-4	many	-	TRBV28	TGTGCCAGCACCCCGGACCTTCTAGCCAAAAACATTCAGTACTTC	CASTPDLLAKNIQYF
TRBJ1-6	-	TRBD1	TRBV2	TGTGCCAGCAGGTCACAGGGGCCCCGCTATAATTCACCCCTCCACTTT	CASRSQGPRYNSPLHF